These T cell receptor beta chains were read from a single sample in a study of blood T cell repertoires in COVID-19. Clones were sequenced by immunoSEQ multiplex PCR, and TCRdb holds only the in-frame ones, with some missing. The data hold 400,000 to 550,000 clones, with 70% to 90% observed a single time. The sample taken for sequencing was PBMCs or T cells enriched from blood (not recorded which). The source is a woman between 18 and 30 years old with acute COVID-19. The CDR3 runs from the conserved cysteine through the conserved F or W. Fields, in order: V gene, clone size, J gene, D gene, CDR3 protein, CDR3 DNA. D genes are given only for firm matches. Not every row has a clone size; where given, it reads once, few, many or a size class.

V gene: TRBV11-3; clone size: NA; J gene: TRBJ2-5; D gene: NA; CDR3 protein: CASSLAQETQYF; CDR3 DNA: TGTGCCAGCAGCTTAGCCCAGGAGACCCAGTACTTC
V gene: TRBV21-1; clone size: NA; J gene: TRBJ1-5; D gene: NA; CDR3 protein: CASSIRRTYSNQPQHF; CDR3 DNA: TGTGCCAGCAGCATAAGGAGGACCTATAGCAATCAGCCCCAGCATTTT
V gene: TRBV3-1/TRBV3-2; clone size: NA; J gene: TRBJ2-4; D gene: NA; CDR3 protein: CASSPGTTGFLAKNIQYF; CDR3 DNA: TGTGCCAGCAGCCCAGGGACAACGGGATTTCTAGCCAAAAACATTCAGTACTTC
V gene: TRBV11-2; clone size: NA; J gene: TRBJ1-6; D gene: NA; CDR3 protein: CASTALTVYNSPLHF; CDR3 DNA: TGTGCCAGCACCGCTTTGACAGTTTATAATTCACCCCTCCACTTT
V gene: TRBV10-3; clone size: NA; J gene: TRBJ2-7; D gene: NA; CDR3 protein: CAISEPSYVRYEQYF; CDR3 DNA: TGTGCCATCAGTGAACCTTCCTACGTTCGCTACGAGCAGTACTTC
V gene: TRBV19; clone size: NA; J gene: TRBJ1-6; D gene: TRBD1; CDR3 protein: CASSPRTGFSPLHF; CDR3 DNA: TGTGCCAGTAGTCCGCGGACAGGGTTTTCACCCCTCCACTTT
V gene: TRBV27; clone size: NA; J gene: TRBJ2-3; D gene: TRBD2; CDR3 protein: CASSLASGTDTQYF; CDR3 DNA: TGTGCCAGCAGTTTGGCTAGCGGAACAGATACGCAGTATTTT
V gene: TRBV4-1; clone size: NA; J gene: TRBJ2-5; D gene: NA; CDR3 protein: CASSQDYLKETQYF; CDR3 DNA: TGCGCCAGCAGCCAAGATTACTTGAAAGAGACCCAGTACTTC
V gene: TRBV9; clone size: NA; J gene: TRBJ1-2; D gene: NA; CDR3 protein: CASSVDGSSYGYTF; CDR3 DNA: TGTGCCAGCAGCGTAGACGGGTCCTCCTATGGCTACACCTTC
V gene: TRBV7-2; clone size: once; J gene: TRBJ1-2; D gene: NA; CDR3 protein: CASSLAGQGKYGYTF; CDR3 DNA: TGTGCCAGCAGCTTAGCGGGTCAGGGGAAATATGGCTACACCTTC
V gene: TRBV28; clone size: NA; J gene: TRBJ2-2; D gene: NA; CDR3 protein: CASSLGGTNTGELFF; CDR3 DNA: TGTGCCAGCAGTTTGGGCGGGACTAACACCGGGGAGCTGTTTTTT
V gene: TRBV19; clone size: NA; J gene: TRBJ2-5; D gene: TRBD2; CDR3 protein: CASAPAGLLKETQYF; CDR3 DNA: TGTGCCAGTGCACCAGCGGGACTTTTAAAAGAGACCCAGTACTTC
V gene: TRBV11-3; clone size: NA; J gene: TRBJ2-7; D gene: TRBD1; CDR3 protein: CASSLSGTGTEQYF; CDR3 DNA: TGTGCCAGCAGCTTGTCTGGGACAGGGACCGAGCAGTACTTC
V gene: TRBV7-3; clone size: NA; J gene: TRBJ1-6; D gene: NA; CDR3 protein: CASSLLDSYNSPLHF; CDR3 DNA: TGTGCCAGCAGCTTACTGGACAGTTATAATTCACCCCTCCACTTT
V gene: TRBV19; clone size: NA; J gene: TRBJ1-1; D gene: TRBD1; CDR3 protein: CASSMHRGMNTEAFF; CDR3 DNA: TGTGCCAGTAGTATGCACAGGGGAATGAACACTGAAGCTTTCTTT
V gene: TRBV5-4; clone size: NA; J gene: TRBJ2-3; D gene: TRBD2; CDR3 protein: CASSFPSGGHTDTQYF; CDR3 DNA: TGTGCCAGCAGCTTCCCTAGCGGGGGCCACACAGATACGCAGTATTTT
V gene: TRBV11-3; clone size: NA; J gene: TRBJ1-1; D gene: NA; CDR3 protein: CASSLGRNTEAFF; CDR3 DNA: TGTGCCAGCAGCTTAGGCAGGAACACTGAAGCTTTCTTT
V gene: TRBV19; clone size: NA; J gene: TRBJ1-2; D gene: NA; CDR3 protein: CASEQAGYGYTF; CDR3 DNA: TGTGCCAGCGAACAGGCCGGCTATGGCTACACCTTC
V gene: TRBV6-5; clone size: NA; J gene: TRBJ2-3; D gene: NA; CDR3 protein: CASSYSSPRGDTQYF; CDR3 DNA: TGTGCCAGCAGTTACTCCTCCCCAAGGGGAGATACGCAGTATTTT
V gene: TRBV3-1/TRBV3-2; clone size: NA; J gene: TRBJ2-1; D gene: TRBD2; CDR3 protein: CASSQDHAGVFLNEQFF; CDR3 DNA: TGTGCCAGCAGCCAAGATCACGCGGGAGTTTTTTTAAATGAGCAGTTCTTC
V gene: TRBV25-1; clone size: NA; J gene: TRBJ1-6; D gene: TRBD1; CDR3 protein: CASSRTGYPYSPLHF; CDR3 DNA: TGTGCCAGCAGTAGGACAGGGTATCCTTATTCACCCCTCCACTTT
V gene: TRBV2; clone size: NA; J gene: TRBJ1-1; D gene: NA; CDR3 protein: CASSFQGNTEAFF; CDR3 DNA: TGTGCCAGCAGTTTTCAGGGGAACACTGAAGCTTTCTTT
V gene: TRBV28; clone size: NA; J gene: TRBJ1-2; D gene: NA; CDR3 protein: CASRTRASDGYTF; CDR3 DNA: TGTGCCTCACGAACGAGAGCGAGCGATGGCTACACCTTC
V gene: TRBV29-1; clone size: NA; J gene: TRBJ2-5; D gene: NA; CDR3 protein: CSYLGFQETQYF; CDR3 DNA: TGCAGCTATCTAGGATTCCAAGAGACCCAGTACTTC
V gene: TRBV6-2/TRBV6-3; clone size: once; J gene: TRBJ1-5; D gene: TRBD1; CDR3 protein: CASSPQGAGNQPQHF; CDR3 DNA: TGTGCCAGCAGTCCACAGGGGGCCGGCAATCAGCCCCAGCATTTT
V gene: TRBV29-1; clone size: NA; J gene: TRBJ1-1; D gene: TRBD1; CDR3 protein: CSVEAGTGGMNTEAFF; CDR3 DNA: TGCAGCGTTGAAGCGGGGACAGGAGGGATGAACACTGAAGCTTTCTTT